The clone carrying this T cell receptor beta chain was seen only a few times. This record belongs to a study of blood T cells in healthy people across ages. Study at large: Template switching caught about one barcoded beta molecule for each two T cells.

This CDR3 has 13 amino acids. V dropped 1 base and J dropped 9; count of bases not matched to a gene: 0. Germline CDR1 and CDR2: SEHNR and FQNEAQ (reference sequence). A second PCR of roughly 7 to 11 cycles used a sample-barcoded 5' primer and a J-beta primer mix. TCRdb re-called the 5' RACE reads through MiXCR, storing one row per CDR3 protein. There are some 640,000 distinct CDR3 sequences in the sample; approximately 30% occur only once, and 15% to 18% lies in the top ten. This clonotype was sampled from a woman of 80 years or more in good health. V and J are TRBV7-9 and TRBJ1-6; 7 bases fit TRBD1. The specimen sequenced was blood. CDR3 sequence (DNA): TGTGCCAGCAGCTTAGAGGGGGCTTCACCCCTCCACTTT. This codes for CASSLEGASPLHF. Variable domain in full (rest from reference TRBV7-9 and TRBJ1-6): DTGVSQNPRHKITKRGQNVTFRCDPISEHNRLYWYRQTLGQGPEFLTYFQNEAQLEKSRLLSDRFSAERPKGSFSTLEIQRTEQGDSAMYLCASSLEGASPLHFGNGTRLTVT.